This TCR beta chain was retrieved from a study of blood T cell repertoires in COVID-19. In germline, CDR1 is SGHTA, CDR2 FQGNSA. V was clipped by 3 bases and J by 6 bases, with 11 bases between them. The CDR3 runs to 13 residues. Repertoires were generated with immunoSEQ multiplex PCR, while TCRdb's copy carries only in-frame clones and drops some. The repertoire holds under 200,000 clones, with about 81% as singletons. The sample taken for sequencing was PBMCs or T cells enriched from blood (not recorded which). V gene TRBV7-2 combines with J gene TRBJ1-2; D gene unclear. The origin of this receptor is a man aged 45 to 65 who had recovered from COVID-19. Here the CDR3 reads CASSLGAVDGYTF. The CDR3 nucleotides read TGTGCCAGCAGCTTGGGAGCTGTCGATGGCTACACCTTC.